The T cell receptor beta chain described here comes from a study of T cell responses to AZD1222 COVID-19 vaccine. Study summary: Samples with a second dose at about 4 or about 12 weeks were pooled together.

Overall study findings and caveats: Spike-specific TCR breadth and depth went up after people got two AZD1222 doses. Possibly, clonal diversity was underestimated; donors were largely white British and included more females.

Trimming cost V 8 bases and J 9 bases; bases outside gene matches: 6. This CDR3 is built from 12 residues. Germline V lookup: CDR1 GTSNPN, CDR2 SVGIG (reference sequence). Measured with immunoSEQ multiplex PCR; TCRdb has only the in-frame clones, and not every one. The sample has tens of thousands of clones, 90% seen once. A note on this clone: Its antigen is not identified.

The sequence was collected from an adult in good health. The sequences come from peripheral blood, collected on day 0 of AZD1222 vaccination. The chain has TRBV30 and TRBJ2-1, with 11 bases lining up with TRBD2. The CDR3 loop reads CAGTSGLGEQFF. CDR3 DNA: TGTGCCGGGACTAGCGGTCTCGGTGAGCAGTTCTTC.